This T cell receptor (beta chain) appears in the sequencing data of a study of CD4 T cells in relation to SARS-CoV-2 and coronaviruses. This clone has just a few counts. Its matching antigen is unknown. CD4+ T cells from unexposed donors were obtained before the COVID-19 pandemic (2011-2018). The cells were cultured for around ten days before CD4+ T cells were isolated. Cells permitting, SARS-CoV-2 S/N and four cold-coronavirus spikes were tested on unexposed-donor CD4+ T cells. Clones were sequenced by immunoSEQ multiplex PCR, and TCRdb holds only the in-frame ones, with some missing. The sample lists approximately 27,000 clones; roughly four fifths were seen once. With 1 base removed from V and 8 bases from J, the gap between germline ends came to 8 bases. This CDR3 comprises 12 residues. CDR1 and CDR2 (germline): LGHDT, YNNKEL (reference sequence).

The sample consisted of CD4+ T cells from PBMCs, cultured in vitro. The rearrangement joins TRBV3-1 (or the pseudogene TRBV3-2) to TRBJ1-2, with unresolved D. This sequence originates from a human donor in good health. CDR3 residues: CASSQALEGYTF. The CDR3, as DNA: TGTGCCAGCAGCCAAGCTCTCGAGGGCTACACCTTC.